The rows below give T cell receptor beta chains drawn from one sample of a study of T cell repertoires in cytomegalovirus infection. TCRdb reprocessed the reads via MiXCR and lists one record per CDR3 protein. In the table there are 300,000 or so distinct CDR3 sequences, roughly a quarter of which are singletons. The sample consisted of PBMCs. The receptors come from a human donor in good health (CMV status not recorded). Some clones in this sample may be carry-over from other donors' samples. Each CDR3 is given with its conserved first and last residue. Each record gives: D gene, CDR3 length, J gene, clone size, V gene, CDR3 protein, CDR3 DNA. The D gene is left open where the match is weak. Expanded clones get a size class; other rows say once, few or many, or leave the size out.

- 12 TRBJ1-1 few TRBV11-2 CASSLRATEAFF TGTGCCAGCAGCTTGAGGGCCACTGAAGCTTTCTTT
- 15 TRBJ1-5 many TRBV28 CASSSSRAGNQPQHF TGTGCCAGCAGCTCTTCCAGAGCGGGCAATCAGCCCCAGCATTTT
TRBD2 19 TRBJ2-2 - TRBV11-2 CASTQRGTSGGANTGELFF TGTGCCAGCACCCAAAGAGGGACTAGCGGGGGGGCGAACACCGGGGAGCTGTTTTTT
- 11 TRBJ1-1 - TRBV2 CASSTGELAFF TGTGCCAGCAGTACAGGAGAATTGGCTTTCTTT
- 11 TRBJ2-7 - TRBV28 CASNFWGEQYF TGTGCCAGCAATTTCTGGGGCGAGCAGTACTTC
TRBD1 17 TRBJ1-5 many TRBV7-6 CASSPRLGQGPRQPQHF TGTGCCAGCAGCCCTAGGTTGGGACAGGGGCCGCGGCAGCCCCAGCATTTT
TRBD1 15 TRBJ2-2 - TRBV5-4 CASSQRTGNTGELFF TGTGCCAGCAGCCAGAGGACAGGGAACACCGGGGAGCTGTTTTTT
TRBD1 15 TRBJ2-7 many TRBV28 CASSLSGTGLHEQYF TGTGCCAGCAGTTTATCGGGGACAGGGCTCCACGAGCAGTACTTC
- 16 TRBJ2-2 few TRBV14 CASSKRQALNTGELFF TGTGCCAGCAGCAAGAGACAGGCCCTGAACACCGGGGAGCTGTTTTTT
- 14 TRBJ1-5 many TRBV7-2 CASSLLGVNQPQHF TGTGCCAGCAGCTTATTAGGGGTCAATCAGCCCCAGCATTTT
TRBD1 18 TRBJ2-6 many TRBV7-2 CASSLGQGGMYGANVLTF TGTGCCAGCAGCTTGGGACAGGGGGGGATGTATGGGGCCAACGTCCTGACTTTC
- 13 TRBJ2-5 - TRBV11-2 CASSLSAPETQYF TGTGCCAGCAGCTTATCGGCACCCGAGACCCAGTACTTC
- 12 TRBJ1-2 few TRBV19 CASKPQGDGYTF TGTGCCAGTAAACCACAGGGAGATGGCTACACCTTC
- 17 TRBJ2-7 many TRBV7-2 CASSVSQSWVETYEQYF TGTGCCAGCAGCGTATCCCAGTCTTGGGTCGAAACCTACGAGCAGTACTTC
- 15 TRBJ2-1 few TRBV7-9 CASSLKRRLGNEQFF TGTGCCAGCAGCTTGAAACGCAGATTGGGCAATGAGCAGTTCTTC
- 20 TRBJ2-1 - TRBV7-2 CASSSLQGSQETPPCNEQFF TGTGCCAGCAGTTCGTTACAGGGTTCCCAAGAAACCCCCCCCTGCAATGAGCAGTTCTTC
- 15 TRBJ2-7 few TRBV18 CASSAEFGSSYEQYF TGTGCCAGCTCAGCGGAGTTTGGAAGCTCCTACGAGCAGTACTTC
TRBD2 16 TRBJ2-2 few TRBV7-9 CASSAPGLANTGELFF TGTGCCAGCAGCGCTCCGGGACTAGCTAACACCGGGGAGCTGTTTTTT
- 15 TRBJ1-2 few TRBV7-6 CASSLAGDTNYGYTF TGTGCCAGCAGCTTAGCGGGAGACACGAACTATGGCTACACCTTC
TRBD2 17 TRBJ2-3 many TRBV7-2 CASSDLAGVPAVDTQYF TGTGCCAGCAGCGACCTAGCGGGAGTCCCAGCAGTAGATACGCAGTATTTT
TRBD1 14 TRBJ2-5 - TRBV20-1 CSARVQGARETQYF TGCAGTGCTAGGGTACAGGGGGCCAGGGAGACCCAGTACTTC
- 14 TRBJ1-6 - TRBV11-2 CASSLVSDNSPLHF TGTGCCAGCAGCTTAGTTTCAGATAATTCACCCCTCCACTTT
- 12 TRBJ2-2 few TRBV9 CASSVQTGELFF TGTGCCAGCAGCGTACAGACCGGGGAGCTGTTTTTT
TRBD1 13 TRBJ1-2 once TRBV28 CASRPTGGSGYTF TGTGCCAGCAGACCTACAGGGGGAAGTGGCTACACCTTC
- 12 TRBJ2-1 few TRBV29-1 CSVEEGVHEQFF TGCAGCGTTGAGGAAGGTGTCCATGAGCAGTTCTTC
TRBD1 15 TRBJ2-5 - TRBV6-6 CASSGDRGDKETQYF TGTGCCAGCAGTGGGGACAGGGGGGACAAAGAGACCCAGTACTTC
- 12 TRBJ2-1 few TRBV29-1 CSCWETYNEQFF TGCAGCTGTTGGGAGACCTACAATGAGCAGTTCTTC
- 13 TRBJ1-1 - TRBV29-1 CSVLTVRGTEAFF TGCAGCGTTCTGACGGTACGTGGCACTGAAGCTTTCTTT
- 14 TRBJ2-1 few TRBV11-2 CASSLGDSGEEQFF TGTGCCAGCAGCTTAGGTGACTCTGGGGAAGAGCAGTTCTTC
TRBD1 16 TRBJ1-5 - TRBV10-3 CAISRQGAASNQPQHF TGTGCCATCAGCCGACAGGGGGCTGCTAGCAATCAGCCCCAGCATTTT
- 15 TRBJ2-1 many TRBV28 CASTPPGPIRIGQFF TGTGCCAGCACCCCCCCGGGTCCAATCCGAATTGGGCAGTTCTTC
- 13 TRBJ2-7 many TRBV7-2 CASSHQGTYEQYF TGTGCCAGCAGCCACCAGGGCACCTACGAGCAGTACTTC
- 13 TRBJ1-1 - TRBV12-3/TRBV12-4 CASSFGELTEAFF TGTGCCAGCAGTTTCGGCGAGCTGACTGAAGCTTTCTTT
- 15 TRBJ1-5 many TRBV7-2 CASSLSRGDNQPQHF TGTGCCAGCAGCTTAAGTAGAGGCGACAATCAGCCCCAGCATTTT
- 14 TRBJ2-7 many TRBV7-2 CASSLYERAYEQYF TGTGCCAGCAGCTTATATGAGCGAGCCTACGAGCAGTACTTC
TRBD2 16 TRBJ2-1 - TRBV5-1 CASSSGLAGAGNEQFF TGCGCCAGCAGCTCGGGACTAGCGGGAGCCGGTAATGAGCAGTTCTTC
- 15 TRBJ1-1 - TRBV7-6 CASSPRGQEGTEAFF TGTGCCAGCAGCCCCCGGGGCCAAGAGGGCACTGAAGCTTTCTTT
- 15 TRBJ1-3 - TRBV5-5 CASSFMGPGRNTIYF TGTGCCAGCAGCTTTATGGGGCCAGGGCGAAACACCATATATTTT
TRBD1 15 TRBJ1-5 - TRBV6-2/TRBV6-3 CASSPGTGWDQPQHF TGTGCCAGCAGCCCCGGGACAGGGTGGGATCAGCCCCAGCATTTT
- 13 TRBJ1-2 few TRBV5-1 CASSLRRQGGYTF TGCGCCAGCAGCTTGAGAAGGCAAGGTGGCTACACCTTC
- 15 TRBJ1-5 few TRBV28 CASSWGLSGNQPQHF TGTGCCAGCAGTTGGGGACTTTCTGGCAATCAGCCCCAGCATTTT
- 15 TRBJ2-7 - TRBV28 CASSLMTRRSYEQYF TGTGCCAGCAGCCTAATGACTCGAAGAAGTTACGAGCAGTACTTC
- 15 TRBJ2-3 - TRBV5-4 CASSLRRPSTDTQYF TGTGCCAGCAGCTTGCGGCGGCCTAGCACAGATACGCAGTATTTT
TRBD1 16 TRBJ1-2 few TRBV11-2 CASSLDRGGIGYGYTF TGTGCCAGCAGCTTAGATAGAGGGGGCATCGGCTATGGCTACACCTTC
- 13 TRBJ1-3 - TRBV12-3/TRBV12-4 CASSLAPDIPIYF TGTGCCAGCAGTTTAGCGCCGGATATTCCCATATATTTT
- 15 TRBJ2-7 - TRBV30 CAWRGTAGIRYEQYF TGTGCCTGGAGGGGGACGGCAGGGATCCGGTACGAGCAGTACTTC